This T cell receptor beta chain was found in a study of blood T cell repertoires in COVID-19. Study details: Collection of acute and convalescent COVID-19 samples took place in the United States, Italy and Spain.

The CDR3 sequence is 16 residues long. Germline loops: CDR1 SNHLY, CDR2 FYNNEI. J lost 0 bases, V lost 6 bases, and 10 bases had no gene match. Assignments of participants to cohorts depended upon their own reported clinical history. Recovery among Cohort 3 donors was established by two negative PCRs, clearance, or symptom resolution. The authors' processing: Reference gene primer amplification gave estimated nucleated cell counts. Libraries were prepared by immunoSEQ multiplex PCR; TCRdb keeps only in-frame clonotypes and omits some of them. The V and J calls and clone size are taken from that table; D and trimming were inferred from the DNA. Of approximately 380,000 clones in the sample, more than 75% were seen once.

Sequencing was done on a sample of PBMCs or T cells enriched from blood (not recorded which). The chain links TRBV2 to TRBJ1-1; 7 positions agree with TRBD1. The sequence came from a woman aged 18 to 35 who had recovered from COVID-19. The CDR3, as DNA: TGTGCCAGCAGGGAACAGGGGAGGGGGATGAACACTGAAGCTTTCTTT. It encodes CASREQGRGMNTEAFF.